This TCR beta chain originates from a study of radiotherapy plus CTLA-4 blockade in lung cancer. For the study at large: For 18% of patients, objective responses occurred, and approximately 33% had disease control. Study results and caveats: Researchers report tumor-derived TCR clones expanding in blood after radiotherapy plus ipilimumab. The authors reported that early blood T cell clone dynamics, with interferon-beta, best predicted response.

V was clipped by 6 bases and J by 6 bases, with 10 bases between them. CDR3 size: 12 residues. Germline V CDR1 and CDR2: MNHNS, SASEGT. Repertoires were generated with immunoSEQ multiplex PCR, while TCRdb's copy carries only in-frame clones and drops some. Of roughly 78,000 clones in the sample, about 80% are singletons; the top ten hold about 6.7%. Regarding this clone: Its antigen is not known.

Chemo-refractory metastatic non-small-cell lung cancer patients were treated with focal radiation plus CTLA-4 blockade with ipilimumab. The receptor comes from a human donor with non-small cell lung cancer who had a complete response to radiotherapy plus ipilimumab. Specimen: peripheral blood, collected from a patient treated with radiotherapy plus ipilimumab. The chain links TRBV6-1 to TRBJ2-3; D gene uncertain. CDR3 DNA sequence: TGTGCCAGCAGCTTCCGTCCGGATACGCAGTATTTT. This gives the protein CASSFRPDTQYF.